This TCR beta chain was sequenced during a study of T cells in Graves' hyperthyroidism and ophthalmopathy. Study-wide points: Stable hyperthyroidism was told apart from ophthalmopathy by a model built on 13 V-J features.

Amplification targeted TCR beta CDR3 regions from RNA transcripts. Using the HTBI primer set, a first-round RT-PCR was run on the TCR CDR3. TCRdb re-called the multiplex PCR reads through MiXCR, storing one row per CDR3 protein. Of a few hundred thousand distinct CDR3 sequences in the sample, approximately 15% were seen once. The CDR3 length is 15 residues. V was pared by 8 bases and J by 5 bases, with 11 bases of the junction left unmatched. Germline lookup yields CDR1 MDHEN and CDR2 SYDVKM. The PBMCs were sourced from fresh peripheral blood (about 10 ml). This clonotype was picked up many times. The antigen remains undetermined.

Sequenced sample: blood. The TCR originated in a woman aged 25-40 years with Graves' hyperthyroidism. The gene calls are TRBV28 and TRBJ2-5; TRBD2 matches 10 bases. CDR3 bases: TGTGCCAGCCGTGATGGGGGACTAGCGTGGGAGACCCAGTACTTC. Encoded protein: CASRDGGLAWETQYF.